A selection of T cell receptor beta chains follows, all from one sample in a study of Ad26.COV2.S vaccination and SARS-CoV-2 variants. Only in-frame clones appear in the TCRdb table, and some are missing; sequencing was by immunoSEQ multiplex PCR. The sample holds roughly 320,000 clones, 85% seen once. The sequenced sample was peripheral blood, obtained in a trial of Ad26.COV2.S vaccine versus placebo. The receptor set was obtained from a person between 18 and 60 years old who received the Ad26.COV2.S COVID-19 vaccine or a placebo. Each CDR3 is given without its conserved first and last residue. The order of the fields is D gene, J gene, V gene, CDR3 protein. A D gene is named only where the DNA matches it firmly.

D: NA; J: TRBJ1-1; V: TRBV10-3; CDR3: AISGGDRERDGKTEAF
D: NA; J: TRBJ1-1; V: TRBV11-2; CDR3: ASSLRFTEAF
D: NA; J: TRBJ1-1; V: TRBV7-8; CDR3: ASSQNTEAF
D: NA; J: TRBJ2-5; V: TRBV7-8; CDR3: ASSQQRPSGQETQY
D: NA; J: TRBJ2-3; V: TRBV4-1; CDR3: ASSPGRARGTDTQY
D: TRBD1; J: TRBJ2-7; V: TRBV14; CDR3: ASSPSYSWDRDSYEQY
D: TRBD1; J: TRBJ1-1; V: TRBV7-2; CDR3: ASSSQGATEAF
D: TRBD1; J: TRBJ2-7; V: TRBV28; CDR3: ASTPADRGYDEQY
D: TRBD1; J: TRBJ1-5; V: TRBV5-1; CDR3: ASSPGQGDQPQH
D: NA; J: TRBJ1-6; V: TRBV6-5; CDR3: ASSYWRQVDYSPLH
D: NA; J: TRBJ2-7; V: TRBV2; CDR3: ASLRQETYEQY
D: TRBD2; J: TRBJ2-1; V: TRBV7-2; CDR3: ASNIRAGVSSYNEQF
D: TRBD1; J: TRBJ1-1; V: TRBV6-2/TRBV6-3; CDR3: ASSSRQGPLHTEAF
D: TRBD1; J: TRBJ1-2; V: TRBV7-3; CDR3: ASSPDRGNYGYT
D: TRBD1; J: TRBJ1-1; V: TRBV27; CDR3: ASGTGARDAF
D: NA; J: TRBJ2-4; V: TRBV11-2; CDR3: ASSLDHSRKGIQY
D: NA; J: TRBJ2-6; V: TRBV10-3; CDR3: AISGGDGEIGGSGANVLT
D: NA; J: TRBJ1-5; V: TRBV11-2; CDR3: ASSSLAGRHGNQPQH
D: TRBD2; J: TRBJ2-1; V: TRBV14; CDR3: ASSHPRTSGGPYNEQF
D: TRBD1; J: TRBJ1-3; V: TRBV5-1; CDR3: ASSSTGGSGNTIY
D: TRBD2; J: TRBJ2-3; V: TRBV5-1; CDR3: ASSLEPRGGTDTQY
D: NA; J: TRBJ1-5; V: TRBV20-1; CDR3: SASIQGIQPQH
D: TRBD2; J: TRBJ2-1; V: TRBV14; CDR3: ASSPEPGGEQF
D: NA; J: TRBJ2-1; V: TRBV19; CDR3: ASSIAVGNEQF
D: TRBD1; J: TRBJ1-4; V: TRBV5-4; CDR3: ASSENPGQGHEKLF
D: NA; J: TRBJ1-2; V: TRBV3-1/TRBV3-2; CDR3: ASSRQGIGGYT
D: NA; J: TRBJ1-2; V: TRBV5-5; CDR3: ASSLDINYGYT